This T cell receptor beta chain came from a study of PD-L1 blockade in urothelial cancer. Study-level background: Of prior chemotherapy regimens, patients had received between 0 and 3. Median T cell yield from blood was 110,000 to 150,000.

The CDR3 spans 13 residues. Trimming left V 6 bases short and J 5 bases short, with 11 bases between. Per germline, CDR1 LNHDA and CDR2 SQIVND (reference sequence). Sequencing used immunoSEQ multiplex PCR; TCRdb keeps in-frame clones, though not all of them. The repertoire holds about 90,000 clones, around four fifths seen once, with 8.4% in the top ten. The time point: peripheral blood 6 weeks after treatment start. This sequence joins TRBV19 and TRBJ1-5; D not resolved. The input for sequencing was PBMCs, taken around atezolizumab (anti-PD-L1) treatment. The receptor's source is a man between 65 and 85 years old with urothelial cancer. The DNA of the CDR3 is TGTGCCAGTAGCCCGATGGCGGATCAGCCCCAGCATTTT. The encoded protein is CASSPMADQPQHF.